This T cell receptor beta chain was found in a study of T cells in Graves' hyperthyroidism and ophthalmopathy. Amplification yielded TCR beta CDR3 regions, with RNA transcripts as the source. Using the HTBI primer set, a first-round RT-PCR was run on the TCR CDR3. TCRdb reprocessed the multiplex PCR reads via MiXCR and lists one record per CDR3 protein. The sample lists 450,000 to 700,000 distinct CDR3 sequences, 46% seen once, with around 7.7% in the top ten. A lack of ophthalmopathy progression within 18 months defined stable Graves' hyperthyroidism. Clinical symptoms, serum thyroxine, TRAb, thyroid ultrasound and orbital computed tomography informed diagnoses. This CDR3 region has 16 residues. Germline V gives CDR1 SQVTM, CDR2 ANQGSEA. V dropped 6 bases and J dropped 3; count of bases not matched to a gene: 13. Of note for this clonotype: Its specificity is unknown.

Whole-study findings and limits: Researchers report that a 13 V-J model separated ophthalmopathy from stable hyperthyroidism. The model's output predicted ophthalmopathy at a median of roughly seven months prior to onset.

The sample taken for sequencing was peripheral blood or thyroid tissue (not recorded which). The chain joins TRBV29-1 to TRBJ2-7; TRBD2 aligns across 11 bases. The origin of this receptor is a woman under 30 with Graves' hyperthyroidism. The CDR3: CSVFAKGLAENYEQYF. DNA for the CDR3: TGCAGCGTCTTTGCGAAGGGACTAGCGGAAAACTACGAGCAGTACTTC.